This TCR beta chain was recorded in a study of blood T cells in healthy people across ages (dated by TCRdb to between 2014 and 2017). With regard to the full study: In model experiments, roughly one uniquely barcoded TCR beta cDNA molecule per two T cells was captured by template switching. Age-related changes in TCR beta repertoire diversity were measured in the study by deep sequencing normalized with unique cDNA molecular identifiers. Four age groups were formed from the donors: young (average approximately 15 years), middle-aged (more than 35), aged (roughly 59) and long-lived (roughly 88). To avoid experimental bias, donors of different ages were spread randomly across the sequencing lanes. Two additional independent replicas of 1 million unique cDNA reads from the same blood draw were analyzed for two donors (one aged 18 to 30 and one aged 80 or older).

The roughly 39 donors, aged about 6 to 95 years, were systemically healthy Caucasian individuals from Russia. Each donor gave around 9.9 milliliters of peripheral blood, collected into EDTA-treated Vacutainer tubes. Ficoll-Paque density-gradient centrifugation was used to isolate PBMCs, with at least 7 million per sample. Total RNA was extracted from PBMCs with Trizol reagent, with at least 5 micrograms obtained per sample. For every donor, an aliquot of PBMCs went through flow cytometry to measure the percentages of naive CD45RAhigh/CD27high T cells. Points the paper makes about the study in general: Observed TCR beta diversity correlated strongly with the percentage of naive T cells measured by flow cytometry. As age increased, observed TCR beta diversity per million T cells dropped in a roughly linear way, and a significant reduction was already evident by age about 40. The long-lived group showed more naive CD4+ T cells, fewer expanded clones and increased TCR diversity than the aged group, suggesting age selection. Estimates of total diversity based on one million sequenced T cells were considered lower bounds and underestimates. Because profiling used bulk unsorted PBMCs, naive and antigen-experienced compartments could not be compared conclusively. The CMV infection status of donors was not known, potentially confounding age-related changes in expanded clonotypes.

As regards this clonotype: This receptor's antigen is unknown. No much larger clonotype is one base removed from it; base qualities were not supplied.

V is trimmed back by 3 bases and J by 4 bases, and the junction contains 13 bases that no gene match accounts for. The CDR3, from cysteine to phenylalanine, totals 17 residues. Just the 51-base CDR3 DNA is kept, in frame starting at base 1. From a lookup of the germline V gene, CDR1 and CDR2 are MDHEN and SYDVKM. The receptor library was made with 5' RACE. The run used an Illumina HiSeq 2500. A second PCR of roughly 7 to 11 cycles was performed with a sample-barcoded 5' primer and a J-beta primer mix. Each TCR beta cDNA molecule received a unique molecular identifier from a template-switch 5' adaptor carrying 12 random nucleotides. Each sample yielded at least 2.5 million CDR3-containing paired-end reads. All of the RNA was converted into first-strand cDNA using the Mint cDNA synthesis kit, with a TRBC-specific oligonucleotide serving as the primer. All cDNA was treated with uracil-DNA glycosylase and then went through a first 18-cycle PCR with the universal primers M1SS and BC2_uni_R. The authors' analysis ran thus. For normalization, 1 million high-quality reads, each with a distinct molecular identifier, were randomly selected from each sample. Reads with shared molecular identifiers were discarded instead of being binned into consensus sequences. MiTCR, run with a Q25 quality threshold and the strictest error-elimination algorithm, handled CDR3 identification, clonotype clustering and error correction. A nonparametric unseen species model using Euler transformation provided a lower-bound estimate of total TCR beta diversity. TCRdb reran the public reads through fastp at Q25 and MiXCR, keeping productive beta chains. Rows with a matching CDR3 protein are joined into one entry that keeps the most common DNA and genes. The V and J calls, along with clone size, are taken from TCRdb and not from the paper's own processing. Counted in this sample were hundreds of thousands of distinct CDR3 sequences; around 50% of them appeared once. The top ten constitute around a quarter of the sample.

The chain links TRBV28 with TRBJ2-7, with 9 middle bases fitting TRBD1. The sequence derives from a man between 40 and 49 years old in good health. The sequenced sample was blood. The nucleotide sequence is given as TGTGCCAGCAGTTTGACGGGACCGGGACAGGGTTTGTACGAGCAGTACTTC. This translates into CASSLTGPGQGLYEQYF.